The 25 T cell receptor beta chains presented below share a single source sample, sequenced in a study of T cells in localized non-small cell lung cancer. Some clones are missing from TCRdb's copy, which holds only in-frame ones; the method was immunoSEQ multiplex PCR. The sample lists roughly 40,000 clones, around 90% occurring once. This specimen consisted of peripheral blood, obtained before any cancer treatment. These receptors came from a woman aged 35 to 69 with stage I lung adenocarcinoma.

This chain links TRBV5-1 with TRBJ2-7; D might be TRBD1 (6 bases). This CDR3 is built from 14 residues. Per germline, CDR1 SGHRS and CDR2 YFSETQ. V shed 4 bases and J shed 1 base, with 12 bases lying between them. The CDR3 protein is CASSPDSWSYEQYF. In DNA, the CDR3 is TGCGCCAGCAGCCCGGACAGTTGGTCCTACGAGCAGTACTTC.

This chain joins TRBV12-5 and TRBJ1-1, with D perhaps matching TRBD1 (5 bases). This CDR3 is built from 13 residues. Trimming left V 3 bases short and J 5 bases short, with 10 bases between. Germline V gives CDR1 LGHNT, CDR2 FRNRAP. The CDR3: CASGFRGRTEAFF. The CDR3 DNA reads as TGTGCTAGTGGTTTTAGGGGTCGGACTGAAGCTTTCTTT.

The chain recombines TRBV2 with TRBJ1-5, with 8 bases that match TRBD1. The CDR3 has 15 residues. With V trimmed by 3 bases and J by 4 bases, 5 bases remained unmatched. Germline-derived CDR1 and CDR2 are SNHLY and FYNNEI. CDR3: CASSEDRVGNQPQHF. CDR3 nucleotides: TGTGCCAGCAGTGAGGACAGGGTGGGTAATCAGCCCCAGCATTTT. The full variable domain, its missing parts supplied by reference TRBV2 and TRBJ1-5, is EPEVTQTPSHQVTQMGQEVILRCVPISNHLYFYWYRQILGQKVEFLVSFYNNEISEKSEIFDDQFSVERPDGSNFTLKIRSTKLEDSAMYFCASSEDRVGNQPQHFGDGTRLSIL.

The chain combines TRBV28 with TRBJ2-7, with TRBD1 as a possible D gene (6 bases). Between the trimmed V and J ends, which lost 3 bases and 6 bases, there was a span of 15 bases. The V gene's germline CDR1 is MDHEN and CDR2 SYDVKM. The length of the CDR3 is 14 residues. The CDR3 protein is CASSLGALLAEQYF. The CDR3 DNA is TGTGCCAGCAGTTTGGGGGCGCTTTTAGCCGAGCAGTACTTC.

This chain joins TRBV7-9 and TRBJ2-7; a possible D gene is TRBD1 (7 bases). This CDR3 has 15 amino acids. Germline loops: CDR1 SEHNR, CDR2 FQNEAQ (reference sequence). The V gene lost 5 bases and the J gene lost 5 bases, with 19 bases spanning the gap. The CDR3 sequence: CASSQIGGGTHEQYF. CDR3 DNA: TGTGCCAGCAGCCAAATAGGAGGGGGCACCCACGAGCAGTACTTC.

This chain joins TRBV28 and TRBJ2-3; D tentatively reads TRBD1 or TRBD2 (5 bases each). Germline-derived CDR1 and CDR2 are MDHEN and SYDVKM. CDR3 size: 13 residues. Trimming stripped 7 bases from V and 2 bases from J, with 10 bases between. Here the CDR3 DNA reads TGTGCCAGCACGGGGCAGCCCACAGATACGCAGTATTTT. Translating it yields CASTGQPTDTQYF.

The chain joins TRBV19 to TRBJ2-1; 13 positions match TRBD2. J was trimmed by 8 bases and V by 2 bases; bases with no gene match: 6. Germline values: CDR1 LNHDA, CDR2 SQIVND (reference sequence). The CDR3 contains 16 residues. This CDR3 is CASSIPGTSGNHEQFF. The CDR3 nucleotides are TGTGCCAGTAGTATACCGGGGACTAGCGGGAACCATGAGCAGTTCTTC.

This chain joins TRBV5-1 and TRBJ1-1; D is unresolved. The germline V gene has CDR1 SGHRS and CDR2 YFSETQ. Trimming cost V 1 base and J 7 bases, with 8 bases left between them. The CDR3 loop spans 12 amino acids. The CDR3 is CASSLSRGEAFF. The CDR3 coding sequence is TGCGCCAGCAGCTTGTCGCGGGGTGAAGCTTTCTTT.

The V gene is TRBV6-9, the J gene TRBJ2-2; D may be TRBD1 (5 bases). The CDR3 has 16 residues. The germline CDR1 and CDR2 sequences are MNHGY and SVAAGI. Between the trimmed V and J ends, which lost 8 bases and 1 base, there was a span of 17 bases. CDR3 region: CASRLLTEKNTGELFF. CDR3 DNA sequence: TGTGCCAGCCGTTTGCTGACAGAAAAGAACACCGGGGAGCTGTTTTTT.

This chain joins TRBV7-8 and TRBJ2-2; D is perhaps TRBD1 or TRBD2 (5 bases each). Germline CDR1 reads SGHVS; CDR2 reads FQNEAQ. Trimming removed 4 bases from V and 1 base from J, with 16 bases in between. This CDR3 region has 17 residues. CDR3 in DNA: TGTGCCAGCAGCTCCCGGGGCCAACCTCGGAACACCGGGGAGCTGTTTTTT. Encoded protein: CASSSRGQPRNTGELFF.

The gene calls are TRBV9 and TRBJ2-7; 10 bases are shared with TRBD2. The germline gives CDR1 SGDLS, CDR2 YYNGEE. CDR3 length equals 15 residues. After removal of 5 bases from V and 3 bases from J, the junction contained 8 bases not matched to a gene. The CDR3, as DNA: TGTGCCAGCAGTGCCGGGACTAGCGTCCTCTACGAGCAGTACTTC. This sequence encodes CASSAGTSVLYEQYF.

The rearrangement joins TRBV5-1 to TRBJ2-7; the match to TRBD1 covers 9 bases. Losses at the gene ends were 4 bases for V and 1 base for J; bases not matched to a gene: 6. Germline CDR1 SGHRS, CDR2 YFSETQ. The CDR3 runs 15 residues. The CDR3 is CASSPTGTGSYEQYF. In DNA, the CDR3 is TGCGCCAGCAGCCCCACCGGGACAGGGTCCTACGAGCAGTACTTC.

This chain uses TRBV2 with TRBJ1-3; TRBD1 might be the D (6 bases). V dropped 5 bases and J dropped 2 bases, with 10 bases sitting between them. Germline loops: CDR1 SNHLY, CDR2 FYNNEI. The CDR3 contains 14 residues. The CDR3 spells CASSLQGTGNTIYF. DNA for the CDR3: TGTGCCAGCAGTCTACAGGGCACTGGAAACACCATATATTTT.

This sequence joins TRBV11-1 and TRBJ2-1; 13 bases map to TRBD2. Unmatched junction bases numbered 7, after V lost 5 bases and J lost 6 bases. The CDR3 spans 16 residues. Germline V gene sequence: CDR1 SGHAT, CDR2 FQDESV (reference sequence). The CDR3 DNA sequence: TGTGCCAGCAGCCTCACCGGGACTAGCGGGACCAATGAGCAGTTCTTC. It translates to CASSLTGTSGTNEQFF.

The V call is TRBV10-3, the J call TRBJ1-5; TRBD1 aligns across 8 bases. This CDR3 is built from 15 residues. Trimming at V came to 3 bases and at J to 5 bases, leaving 6 bases not matched to a gene. CDR1 and CDR2 from the germline V gene are ENHRY and SYGVKD. CDR3 protein: CAISDSDRGYQPQHF. In nucleotides, the CDR3 is TGTGCCATCAGTGACTCAGACAGGGGATATCAGCCCCAGCATTTT.

The rearrangement links TRBV5-4 to TRBJ1-2; no reliable D call. The V gene's germline CDR1 is SGHNT and CDR2 YYREEE (reference sequence). The CDR3 is 13 residues long. The V gene lost 0 bases and the J gene lost 6 bases, with 9 bases spanning the gap. The CDR3 sequence is CASSLVSDDGYTF. CDR3 DNA sequence: TGTGCCAGCAGCTTGGTGTCTGATGATGGCTACACCTTC.

This chain joins TRBV7-9 and TRBJ2-7, with D hard to call. Germline V gives CDR1 SEHNR, CDR2 FQNEAQ (reference sequence). CDR3 length: 19 amino acids. Trimming took off 5 bases at V and 6 bases at J, with 32 bases between the two ends. The CDR3 is CASSTIPGPQTLNYGEQYF. The CDR3 region has the DNA TGTGCCAGCAGCACAATCCCGGGCCCTCAAACCCTAAACTACGGCGAGCAGTACTTC.

This clone was seen only once. This sequence joins TRBV19 and TRBJ2-3, with 9 positions matching TRBD2. The CDR3 sequence is 14 residues long. The junction had 6 bases not matched to a gene; V was cut back by 3 bases and J by 8 bases. Germline V CDR1 and CDR2: LNHDA, SQIVND (reference sequence). CDR3 loop: CASSIPSGKGTQYF. The CDR3 DNA follows: TGTGCCAGTAGTATCCCTAGCGGGAAGGGTACGCAGTATTTT.

V and J are TRBV7-9 and TRBJ2-1; 10 bases are shared with TRBD2. The length of the CDR3 is 16 residues. The V and J ends lost 4 bases and 6 bases, in that order; junction bases with no gene match: 9. Looked up from germline, CDR1 is SEHNR and CDR2 is FQNEAQ (reference sequence). The DNA for the CDR3 is TGTGCCAGCAGCTATTTCGGACTAGCGGATACCAATGAGCAGTTCTTC. Encoded protein: CASSYFGLADTNEQFF.

J is TRBJ2-5 and V is TRBV2, with D perhaps matching TRBD2 (6 bases). V was clipped by 7 bases and J by 1 base, with 13 bases between them. Germline V CDR1 and CDR2: SNHLY, FYNNEI. The length of the CDR3 is 14 residues. The CDR3 loop is CASKRLVTQETQYF. CDR3 DNA: TGTGCCAGCAAGAGACTAGTAACCCAAGAGACCCAGTACTTC.

This chain joins TRBV6-6 and TRBJ2-7; TRBD2 matches at 8 bases. The CDR3 totals 13 residues. V was clipped by 6 bases and J by 6 bases; unmatched bases: 7. Looked up from germline, CDR1 is MNHNY and CDR2 is SVGAGI (reference sequence). The CDR3 DNA sequence: TGTGCCAGCAGCGACGGGAGGGGGGGCGAGCAGTACTTC. It translates to CASSDGRGGEQYF.

This clone was seen a single time. The chain joins TRBV6-5 to TRBJ1-5, with D possibly matching TRBD1 (5 bases). There are 15 residues in the CDR3. V lost 5 bases to trimming and J lost 1 base, with 12 bases between them. Germline V gives CDR1 MNHEY, CDR2 SVGAGI. CDR3 coding DNA: TGTGCCAGCAGTAAGCAGGGAGGGAGCAATCAGCCCCAGCATTTT. Protein product: CASSKQGGSNQPQHF.

Turning to this clone: Other DNA sequences in the same sample also yield this CDR3. The CDR3 reads CAWSVGQGYGYTF. CDR3 sequence (DNA): TGTGCCTGGAGTGTAGGTCAGGGCTATGGCTACACCTTC. This rearrangement joins TRBV30 to TRBJ1-2, with TRBD1 as a possible D gene (5 bases). Germline V gene sequence: CDR1 GTSNPN, CDR2 SVGIG (reference sequence). The CDR3 consists of 13 residues. Trimming took off 0 bases at V and 4 bases at J, with 9 bases between the two ends.

The CDR3 is CASSLGQGKSSGNTIYF. The CDR3 nucleotides read TGTGCCAGCAGCTTGGGACAGGGGAAAAGCTCTGGAAACACCATATATTTT. The chain employs TRBV7-8 and TRBJ1-3; 10 bases fit TRBD1. The V segment lost 3 bases and the J segment 0 bases; nucleotides outside the gene matches: 5. Germline CDR1 reads SGHVS; CDR2 reads FQNEAQ. The CDR3 has 17 residues.

The V and J genes are TRBV7-2 and TRBJ1-3; the D gene is possibly TRBD1 (5 bases). Germline-derived CDR1 and CDR2 are SGHTA and FQGNSA. V lost 1 base and J lost 0, with 13 bases in between. The CDR3 sequence is 17 residues long. The CDR3 spells CASSLGEGRYSGNTIYF. The CDR3, as DNA: TGTGCCAGCAGCTTAGGAGAGGGGAGATACTCTGGAAACACCATATATTTT.